Below are 30 T cell receptor beta chains sequenced from a single sample in a study of OX40 agonist ivuxolimab in advanced cancers. The protocol was immunoSEQ multiplex PCR, while the TCRdb copy is restricted to in-frame clones and leaves out a portion. The table has over 70,000 clones, around 86% seen once. The sample consisted of CD4+ or CD8+ T cells sorted from blood, taken in a trial of the OX40 agonist ivuxolimab. The source is an adult with an advanced solid tumor such as melanoma, head and neck, liver or kidney cancer.

The chain has TRBV11-3 and TRBJ1-1; no clear D. Per germline, CDR1 SGHNT and CDR2 YENEEA. The CDR3 covers 12 residues. Trimming left V 5 bases short and J 8 bases short, with 12 bases between. The DNA of the CDR3 is TGTGCCAGCAGCCTACCCTTCGGCGAAGCTTTCTTT. It is translated as CASSLPFGEAFF. The full variable domain, in which reference TRBV11-3 and TRBJ1-1 provide the parts outside the CDR3, is EAGVVQSPRYKIIEKKQPVAFWCNPISGHNTLYWYLQNLGQGPELLIRYENEEAVDDSQLPKDRFSAERLKGVDSTLKIQPAELGDSAVYLCASSLPFGEAFFGQGTRLTVV.

This clone was counted a few times. The chain has TRBV30 and TRBJ2-7, with D uncertain. Germline lookup yields CDR1 GTSNPN and CDR2 SVGIG (reference sequence). V lost 1 base and J 1 base, leaving 2 bases between the germline ends. The CDR3 is 11 amino acids. The CDR3 bases are TGTGCCTGGAGTGGGTCCTACGAGCAGTACTTC. Translated, it gives CAWSGSYEQYF.

The chain has TRBV12-5 and TRBJ1-2; possible D gene TRBD1, 6 bases. The ends were cut back, 3 bases at V and 6 bases at J, with 14 bases in the middle. The CDR3 is made up of 14 amino acids. Germline V lookup: CDR1 LGHNT, CDR2 FRNRAP. The CDR3 DNA reads TGTGCTAGTGGTTTCGGTACAGGGTATGATGGCTACACCTTC. This sequence encodes CASGFGTGYDGYTF.

This sequence joins TRBV5-1 and TRBJ2-3; possibly TRBD2 for D (5 bases). Trimming cost V 5 bases and J 6 bases, with 13 bases left between them. The germline V gene has CDR1 SGHRS and CDR2 YFSETQ. This CDR3 region has 13 residues. The CDR3 bases are TGCGCCAGCAGGGACTTACTTAGGGATACGCAGTATTTT. It yields the protein CASRDLLRDTQYF.

This clone was counted once. J is TRBJ1-2 and V is TRBV4-1; D is uncertain. V was shortened by 5 bases and J by 4 bases, with 8 bases between the two germline ends. From germline, CDR1 is MGHRA and CDR2 YSYEKL. The CDR3 contains 12 residues. CDR3: CASSVPGYGYTF. The DNA of the CDR3 is TGCGCCAGCAGCGTCCCAGGCTATGGCTACACCTTC.

As concerns this clone: A much larger clone sits a single nucleotide away, making a read error possible. The chain couples TRBV6-1 to TRBJ1-1; no clear D. CDR3 length: 14 residues. Germline V CDR1 and CDR2: MNHNS, SASEGT. The CDR3: CASSEEFMNTGAFF. The CDR3 coding sequence is TGTGCCAGCAGTGAGGAGTTTATGAACACTGGAGCTTTCTTT.

V usage is TRBV30 and J usage is TRBJ2-5, with 9 bases that match TRBD2. CDR3 length: 16 amino acids. Germline CDR1 reads GTSNPN; CDR2 reads SVGIG (reference sequence). The junction had 10 bases not matched to a gene; V was cut back by 1 base and J by 4 bases. The CDR3 reads CAWSGNLAGLGETQYF. Written as DNA, the CDR3 is TGTGCCTGGAGTGGGAACCTAGCGGGATTGGGAGAGACCCAGTACTTC.

The chain couples TRBV7-8 to TRBJ1-5, with 8 bases aligning to TRBD1. Trimming cost V 1 base and J 4 bases; bases outside gene matches: 6. This CDR3 is 16 amino acids long. Per germline, CDR1 SGHVS and CDR2 FQNEAQ. The CDR3 region has the DNA TGTGCCAGCAGCTTAGAAACAGGGGGTCGAAATCAGCCCCAGCATTTT. Translation gives CASSLETGGRNQPQHF. The variable domain in full, completed from reference TRBV7-8 and TRBJ1-5, reads GAGVSQSPRYKVAKRGQDVALRCDPISGHVSLFWYQQALGQGPEFLTYFQNEAQLDKSGLPSDRFFAERPEGSVSTLKIQRTQQEDSAVYLCASSLETGGRNQPQHFGDGTRLSIL.

The rearrangement links TRBV30 to TRBJ1-1; perhaps TRBD1 as D (6 bases). The CDR3 is made up of 12 amino acids. V was trimmed by 4 bases and J by 4 bases, leaving 10 bases between them. Germline V gene sequence: CDR1 GTSNPN, CDR2 SVGIG (reference sequence). The CDR3 sequence is CAWTGARTEAFF. The CDR3 coding sequence is TGTGCCTGGACGGGGGCGCGCACTGAAGCTTTCTTT.

This chain joins TRBV5-8 and TRBJ2-5; 9 bases align to TRBD1. The ends lost 3 bases at V and 5 bases at J; junction bases unmatched: 8. This CDR3 has 15 amino acids. Germline values: CDR1 SGHTS, CDR2 YDEGEE. CDR3 region: CASSSTGQGTETQYF. The CDR3 nucleotides read TGTGCCAGCAGCTCCACCGGACAGGGGACGGAGACCCAGTACTTC. The entire variable domain, with the rest obtained from reference TRBV5-8 and TRBJ2-5, is as follows: EAGVTQSPTHLIKTRGQQATLRCSPISGHTSVYWYQQALGLGLQFLLWYDEGEERNRGNFPPRFSGRQFPNYSSELNVNALELEDSALYLCASSSTGQGTETQYFGPGTRLLVL.

V and J are TRBV5-1 and TRBJ2-5; a weak D match, TRBD1 (6 bases). This CDR3 has 15 residues. Germline V gene sequence: CDR1 SGHRS, CDR2 YFSETQ. The ends were cut back, 0 bases at V and 0 bases at J, with 9 bases in the middle. DNA for the CDR3: TGCGCCAGCAGCTTGGGGACAGCATACCAAGAGACCCAGTACTTC. Protein sequence: CASSLGTAYQETQYF.

The chain links TRBV7-3 to TRBJ1-3, with a possible D match to TRBD1 (5 bases). This CDR3 has 14 amino acids. V lost 5 bases, J lost 1 base, and 9 bases lay in between. Per germline, CDR1 SGHTA and CDR2 FQGTGA. CDR3 amino acids: CASSPPGSGNTIYF. CDR3 in DNA: TGTGCCAGCAGCCCCCCAGGGTCTGGAAACACCATATATTTT.

The chain combines TRBV5-6 with TRBJ2-2; 7 bases fit TRBD1. In germline, CDR1 is SGHDT, CDR2 YYEEEE. The length of the CDR3 is 16 residues. Trimming cost V 6 bases and J 1 base; bases outside gene matches: 9. CDR3 protein: CASTSGDRWNTGELFF. CDR3 DNA sequence: TGTGCCAGCACCAGTGGGGACAGATGGAACACCGGGGAGCTGTTTTTT.

The rearrangement uses TRBV5-1 and TRBJ2-5, with D unclear. V lost 4 bases, J lost 1 base, and 11 bases lay in between. The germline gives CDR1 SGHRS, CDR2 YFSETQ. The CDR3 is made up of 14 amino acids. This CDR3 is CASSTAPPQETQYF. The CDR3 nucleotides read TGCGCCAGCAGCACGGCCCCCCCCCAAGAGACCCAGTACTTC.

V is TRBV4-2 and J is TRBJ1-4, with TRBD1 identical over 8 bases. From germline, CDR1 is LGHNA and CDR2 YNFKEQ. The CDR3 length is 15 residues. Trimming at V came to 1 base and at J to 5 bases, leaving 3 bases not matched to a gene. As DNA, the CDR3 is TGTGCCAGCAGCCAAGGCGACAGGGGAAATGAAAAACTGTTTTTT. Amino acid sequence: CASSQGDRGNEKLFF.

The chain couples TRBV30 to TRBJ2-7, with D possibly being TRBD1 (6 bases). There are 12 residues in the CDR3. Per the germline V gene, CDR1 is GTSNPN and CDR2 is SVGIG (reference sequence). Trimming took 4 bases from V and 5 from J, leaving 12 bases between them. CDR3 amino acids: CAWKGDHDEQYF. CDR3 nucleotides: TGTGCCTGGAAGGGGGACCACGACGAGCAGTACTTC.

The genes are TRBV6-5 and TRBJ2-3; possibly TRBD1 for D (6 bases). V lost 3 bases, J lost 0 bases, and 10 bases lay in between. Germline V gene data show CDR1 as MNHEY and CDR2 as SVGAGI. This CDR3 is 15 amino acids long. The CDR3 DNA reads as TGTGCCAGCAGTTATAGGGGGTATAGCACAGATACGCAGTATTTT. It yields the protein CASSYRGYSTDTQYF.

The rearrangement uses TRBV5-4 and TRBJ1-2; TRBD1 agrees at 9 bases. Germline V gene lookup returns CDR1 SGHNT and CDR2 YYREEE (reference sequence). Trimming at V came to 2 bases and at J to 4 bases, leaving 6 bases not matched to a gene. The CDR3 spans 15 residues. In DNA form, the CDR3 reads TGTGCCAGCAGCTTACAGGGGGCGCCGATCTATGGCTACACCTTC. Its protein is CASSLQGAPIYGYTF.

The chain recombines TRBV6-5 with TRBJ1-5, with TRBD1 as a possible D gene (6 bases). The CDR3 covers 14 residues. Germline assignment: CDR1 MNHEY and CDR2 SVGAGI. V was cut by 6 bases and J by 6 bases, with 15 bases left in between. The CDR3 DNA sequence: TGTGCCAGCAGCCGAGCAGGGGAGATTCAGCCCCAGCATTTT. It codes for CASSRAGEIQPQHF.

This clone was seen a few times. The genes are TRBV6-1 and TRBJ2-1; D gene uncertain. Trimming took off 10 bases at V and 9 bases at J, with 13 bases between the two ends. Germline lookup yields CDR1 MNHNS and CDR2 SASEGT. CDR3 length: 11 residues. CDR3 in DNA: TGTGCCAACACCACGAGAATTGAGCAGTTCTTC. Its protein is CANTTRIEQFF.

V is TRBV7-8 and J is TRBJ2-1; weak D call: TRBD2 (7 bases). Trimming cost V 0 bases and J 0 bases, with 12 bases left between them. The CDR3 length is 17 residues. The V gene's germline CDR1 is SGHVS and CDR2 FQNEAQ. The CDR3 loop reads CASSLAAAGASYNEQFF. DNA of the CDR3: TGTGCCAGCAGCTTAGCGGCGGCGGGGGCCTCCTACAATGAGCAGTTCTTC.

The rearrangement uses TRBV7-8 and TRBJ1-5, with D possibly being TRBD1 (6 bases). Trimming cost V 1 base and J 9 bases, with 16 bases left between them. Per germline, CDR1 SGHVS and CDR2 FQNEAQ. CDR3 size: 15 residues. For the CDR3, the DNA is TGTGCCAGCAGCTTAGAAGCAGGGGCCGTTTTGCCCCAGCATTTT. It encodes CASSLEAGAVLPQHF.

The J gene is TRBJ1-1, the V gene TRBV5-1, with D possibly TRBD1 on 6 matching bases. This CDR3 has 16 amino acids. V shed 4 bases and J shed 2 bases, with 18 bases lying between them. Germline CDR1 is SGHRS and CDR2 is YFSETQ. CDR3 region: CASSVTGTSLNTEAFF. DNA for the CDR3: TGCGCCAGCAGCGTCACAGGGACAAGTTTAAACACTGAAGCTTTCTTT.

The rearrangement joins TRBV6-5 to TRBJ2-2; 8 bases line up with TRBD1. Germline trimming cut 2 bases from V and 4 bases from J; bases unmatched to any gene: 6. Germline CDR1 is MNHEY and CDR2 is SVGAGI. This CDR3 spans 16 amino acids. The CDR3 nucleotides read TGTGCCAGCAGTTACCGCAGGGGGCAGGTCACCGGGGAGCTGTTTTTT. This codes for CASSYRRGQVTGELFF.

The chain couples TRBV2 to TRBJ2-1; 9 bases agree with TRBD2. Germline V lookup: CDR1 SNHLY, CDR2 FYNNEI. The CDR3 contains 16 residues. Trimming took 4 bases from V and 0 from J; bases not matched to a gene: 4. The CDR3 loop is CASSAGTSSSYNEQFF. The CDR3 coding sequence is TGTGCCAGCAGTGCAGGGACTAGCAGCTCCTACAATGAGCAGTTCTTC.

J is TRBJ2-5 and V is TRBV7-6; the match to TRBD2 covers 12 bases. The V gene's germline CDR1 is SGHVS and CDR2 FNYEAQ. J was trimmed by 3 bases and V by 5 bases; bases with no gene match: 7. The CDR3 has 16 amino acids. The chain's CDR3 is CASSLRLAGDEETQYF. The CDR3 region has the DNA TGTGCCAGCAGCCTTCGACTAGCGGGGGATGAAGAGACCCAGTACTTC.

V usage is TRBV11-3 and J usage is TRBJ1-1; maybe TRBD1 (5 bases). Germline CDR1 and CDR2: SGHNT and YENEEA. The CDR3 runs to 16 residues. The ends were cut back, 5 bases at V and 0 bases at J, with 16 bases in the middle. The CDR3 coding sequence is TGTGCCAGCAGCCAAATGGGTGAGGGGATGAACACTGAAGCTTTCTTT. It is translated as CASSQMGEGMNTEAFF.

The chain carries TRBV20-1 and TRBJ2-4, with 8 bases that match TRBD2. The CDR3 has 11 amino acids. Germline V gene sequence: CDR1 DFQATT, CDR2 SNEGSKA (reference sequence). CDR3 sequence: CSGRAWDIQYF. The CDR3 bases are TGCAGCGGGAGGGCCTGGGACATTCAGTACTTC.

The chain combines TRBV10-3 with TRBJ2-5; D not resolved. The CDR3 is 13 residues long. Germline V gives CDR1 ENHRY, CDR2 SYGVKD. V gave up 3 bases and J gave up 0 bases, with 5 bases separating them. CDR3: CAISDGNQETQYF. CDR3 bases: TGTGCCATCAGTGACGGCAACCAAGAGACCCAGTACTTC.

This chain uses TRBV18 with TRBJ2-7; D is possibly TRBD2 (6 bases). The CDR3 covers 19 residues. Between the trimmed V and J ends, which lost 3 bases and 1 base, there was a span of 25 bases. CDR1 is KGHSH and CDR2 is LQKENI in the germline V gene. CDR3 sequence reads: CASSPGTVNPWGGSYEQYF. CDR3 DNA: TGTGCCAGCTCACCCGGGACGGTAAATCCATGGGGAGGTTCCTACGAGCAGTACTTC. The full variable domain, rest sourced from reference TRBV18 and TRBJ2-7, is NAGVMQNPRHLVRRRGQEARLRCSPMKGHSHVYWYRQLPEEGLKFMVYLQKENIIDESGMPKERFSAEFPKEGPSILRIQQVVRGDSAAYFCASSPGTVNPWGGSYEQYFGPGTRLTVT.